This entry lists 14 T cell receptor beta chains sequenced from one sample in a study of control samples from healthy donors and cancer patients (dated by TCRdb to 2018 to 2021). The library was made by the immunoSEQ multiplex PCR assay. TCRdb carries this immuneACCESS record with in-frame sequences only. Its versions omit some clonotypes, under half of them owing to an unresolved V gene in the studies checked, with the rest unexplained. Across this sample there are approximately 97,000 clones, with 90% to 95% seen only once. The top ten clones comprise 2% to 3% of the sample. Sequenced sample: blood. The source of these receptors is a woman aged 18-29 years in good health.

V usage is TRBV5-4 and J usage is TRBJ1-2; TRBD1 agrees at 10 bases. Germline trimming cut 0 bases from V and 8 bases from J; bases unmatched to any gene: 13. CDR3 size: 17 residues. The germline V gene encodes CDR1 SGHNT and CDR2 YYREEE (reference sequence). The CDR3 DNA sequence: TGTGCCAGCAGCTTGGCTCCGACAGGGGGCGCAGTAGGGGGCTACACCTTC. Encoded protein: CASSLAPTGGAVGGYTF.

The chain has TRBV5-4 and TRBJ2-1; TRBD1 matches at 7 bases. J was trimmed by 6 bases and V by 3 bases; bases with no gene match: 3. CDR3 length: 13 amino acids. CDR1 SGHNT and CDR2 YYREEE come from the germline V gene (reference sequence). For the CDR3, the DNA is TGTGCCAGCAGCTACAGGGGAAGCAATGAGCAGTTCTTC. Translation gives CASSYRGSNEQFF.

CDR3 coding DNA: TGTGCCAGCAGTGAAGCAGGGCCCAATCAGCCCCAGCATTTT. The encoded protein is CASSEAGPNQPQHF. This chain joins TRBV2 and TRBJ1-5; D is unclear. This CDR3 region has 14 residues. The V and J ends lost 0 bases and 3 bases respectively, with 6 bases between them. Germline CDR1 reads SNHLY; CDR2 reads FYNNEI.

The rearrangement uses TRBV7-2 and TRBJ2-7; no clear D gene. CDR3 length: 12 residues. The germline gives CDR1 SGHTA, CDR2 FQGNSA. V dropped 2 bases and J dropped 2 bases, with 4 bases sitting between them. CDR3 DNA sequence: TGTGCCAGCAGCTTATCCCCCTACGAGCAGTACTTC. Amino acid sequence: CASSLSPYEQYF.

The chain links TRBV7-9 to TRBJ2-2; 10 nucleotides align to TRBD2. The length of the CDR3 is 16 residues. Trimming removed 5 bases from V and 6 bases from J; junction bases left unmatched: 9. CDR1 and CDR2 (germline): SEHNR, FQNEAQ (reference sequence). The CDR3 loop is CASSPGGLAGAGELFF. Written as DNA, the CDR3 is TGTGCCAGCAGCCCCGGAGGTCTAGCGGGAGCCGGGGAGCTGTTTTTT.

V is TRBV4-1 and J is TRBJ2-2; D unclear. The length of the CDR3 is 14 residues. Trimming took off 2 bases at V and 2 bases at J, with 6 bases between the two ends. CDR1 and CDR2 (germline): MGHRA, YSYEKL. DNA of the CDR3: TGCGCCAGCAGCCAACCGGTCAACACCGGGGAGCTGTTTTTT. Translating it yields CASSQPVNTGELFF.

In the case of this clone: One end of the junction is discordant with germline, which a read error may explain. The identical CDR3 is also encoded by other nucleotide sequences in the sample. This chain connects TRBV6-6 to TRBJ1-3, with unresolved D. Germline CDR1 and CDR2: MNHNY and SVGAGI (reference sequence). The length of the CDR3 is 16 residues. The CDR3 region is CASSYSAGIGGNTIYF. CDR3 nucleotide sequence: TGTGCCAGCAGTTACTCGGCGGGAATCGGTGGAAATACCATATATTTT.

The chain recombines TRBV9 with TRBJ1-1, with no clear D. Per germline, CDR1 SGDLS and CDR2 YYNGEE. CDR3 length: 13 amino acids. V was trimmed by 0 bases and J by 4 bases, leaving 7 bases between them. As DNA, the CDR3 is TGTGCCAGCAGCGTAGGAGGGCTCACTGAAGCTTTCTTT. Translation: CASSVGGLTEAFF.

The chain employs TRBV7-9 and TRBJ2-3; D is unclear. Per the germline V gene, CDR1 is SEHNR and CDR2 is FQNEAQ (reference sequence). The V and J ends lost 5 bases and 6 bases respectively, with 9 bases between them. The CDR3 is 12 amino acids. The CDR3 here is CASSPWADTQYF. The CDR3 DNA reads as TGTGCCAGCAGCCCCTGGGCCGATACGCAGTATTTT.

The gene calls are TRBV6-2 or TRBV6-3 and TRBJ1-5, with D possibly matching TRBD1 (6 bases). Germline CDR1 reads MNHEY; CDR2 reads SVGEGT. This CDR3 spans 15 amino acids. The V end lost 7 bases, the J end lost 2 bases, and 15 bases lay between the germline ends. In DNA form, the CDR3 reads TGTGCCAGCACCCCGTCAGGGGTAGGCAATCAGCCCCAGCATTTT. Amino acids: CASTPSGVGNQPQHF.

The J gene is TRBJ2-5, the V gene TRBV6-5; 8 bases map to TRBD1. With V trimmed by 4 bases and J by 7 bases, 11 bases remained unmatched. Germline CDR1 and CDR2: MNHEY and SVGAGI. This CDR3 comprises 15 residues. CDR3 in amino acids: CASSSGQGPIGTQYF. For the CDR3, the DNA is TGTGCCAGCAGTTCAGGACAGGGCCCGATAGGGACCCAGTACTTC.

This chain links TRBV28 with TRBJ2-3; 11 bases are a match to TRBD2. V lost 5 bases to trimming and J lost 4 bases; unmatched junction nucleotides: 11. From germline, CDR1 is MDHEN and CDR2 SYDVKM. CDR3 size: 17 residues. Here the CDR3 DNA reads TGTGCCAGCAGTGGCCCCACTAGCGGGAGTGCGGCAGATACGCAGTATTTT. It translates to CASSGPTSGSAADTQYF.

The chain couples TRBV2 to TRBJ1-4; no firm D call. Trimming cost V 6 bases and J 7 bases, with 12 bases left between them. The CDR3 runs 13 residues. The germline V gene encodes CDR1 SNHLY and CDR2 FYNNEI. The CDR3 region is CASSYGPGEKLFF. CDR3 bases: TGTGCCAGCAGCTACGGACCTGGTGAAAAACTGTTTTTT.

The chain uses TRBV19 and TRBJ2-3; no clear D gene. Trimming removed 5 bases from V and 2 bases from J, with 8 bases in between. Germline CDR1 LNHDA, CDR2 SQIVND (reference sequence). CDR3 length: 13 amino acids. The CDR3 DNA sequence: TGTGCCAGTAGTTTAGGTTTCACAGATACGCAGTATTTT. Protein: CASSLGFTDTQYF.